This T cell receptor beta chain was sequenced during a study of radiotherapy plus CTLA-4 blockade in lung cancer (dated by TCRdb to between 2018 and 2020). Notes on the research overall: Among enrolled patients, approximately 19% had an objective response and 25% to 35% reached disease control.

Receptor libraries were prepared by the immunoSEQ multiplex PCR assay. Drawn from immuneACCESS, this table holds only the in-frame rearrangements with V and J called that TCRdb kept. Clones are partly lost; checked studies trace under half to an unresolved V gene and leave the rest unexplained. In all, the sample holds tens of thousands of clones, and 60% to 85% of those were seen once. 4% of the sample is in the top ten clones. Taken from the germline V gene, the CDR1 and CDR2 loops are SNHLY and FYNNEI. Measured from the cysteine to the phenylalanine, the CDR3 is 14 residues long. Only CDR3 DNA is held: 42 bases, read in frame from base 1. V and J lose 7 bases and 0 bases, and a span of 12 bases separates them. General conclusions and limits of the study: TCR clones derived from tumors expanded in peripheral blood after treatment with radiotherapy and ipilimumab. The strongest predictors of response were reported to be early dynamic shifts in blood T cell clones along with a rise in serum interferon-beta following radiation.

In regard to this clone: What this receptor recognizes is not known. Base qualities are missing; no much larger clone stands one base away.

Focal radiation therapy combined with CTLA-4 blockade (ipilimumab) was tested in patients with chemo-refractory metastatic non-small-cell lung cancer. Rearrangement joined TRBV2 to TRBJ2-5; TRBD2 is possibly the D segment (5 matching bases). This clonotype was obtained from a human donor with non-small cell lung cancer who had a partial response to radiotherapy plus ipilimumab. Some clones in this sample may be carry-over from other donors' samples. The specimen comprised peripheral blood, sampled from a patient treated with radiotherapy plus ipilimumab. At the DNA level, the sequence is TGTGCCAGCAAAACGACTACGAACCAAGAGACCCAGTACTTC. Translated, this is CASKTTTNQETQYF.